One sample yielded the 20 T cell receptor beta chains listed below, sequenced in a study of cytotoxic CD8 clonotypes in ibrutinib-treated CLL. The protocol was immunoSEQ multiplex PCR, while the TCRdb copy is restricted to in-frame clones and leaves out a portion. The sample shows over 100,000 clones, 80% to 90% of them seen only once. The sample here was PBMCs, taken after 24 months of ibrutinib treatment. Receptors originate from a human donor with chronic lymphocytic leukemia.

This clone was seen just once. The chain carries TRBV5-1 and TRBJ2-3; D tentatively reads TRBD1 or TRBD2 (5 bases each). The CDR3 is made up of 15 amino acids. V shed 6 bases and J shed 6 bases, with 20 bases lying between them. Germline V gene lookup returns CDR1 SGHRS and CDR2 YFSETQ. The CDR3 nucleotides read TGCGCCAGCAAGAGGGGCGCACTAGAGATCGATACGCAGTATTTT. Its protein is CASKRGALEIDTQYF.

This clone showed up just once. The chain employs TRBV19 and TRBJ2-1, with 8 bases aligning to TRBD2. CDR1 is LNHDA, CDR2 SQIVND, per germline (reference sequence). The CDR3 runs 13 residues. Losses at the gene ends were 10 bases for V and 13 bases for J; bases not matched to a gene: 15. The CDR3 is CATTLGPGTSQFF. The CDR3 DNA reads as TGTGCCACCACTCTTGGTCCCGGGACTAGTCAGTTCTTC.

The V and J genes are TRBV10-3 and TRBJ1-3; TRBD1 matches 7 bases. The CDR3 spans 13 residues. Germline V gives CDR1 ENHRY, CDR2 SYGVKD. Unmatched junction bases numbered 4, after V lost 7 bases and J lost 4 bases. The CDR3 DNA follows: TGTGCCATCAAGCAGGGGGTCGGAAACACCATATATTTT. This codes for CAIKQGVGNTIYF.

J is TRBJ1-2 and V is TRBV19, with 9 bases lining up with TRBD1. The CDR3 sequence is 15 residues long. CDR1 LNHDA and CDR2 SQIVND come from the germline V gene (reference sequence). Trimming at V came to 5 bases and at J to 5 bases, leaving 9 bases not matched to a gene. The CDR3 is CASSLGQGTSYGYTF. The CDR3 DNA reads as TGTGCCAGTAGTTTAGGACAGGGGACCTCGTATGGCTACACCTTC.

The CDR3 loop is CASSLRRDTNTGELFF. Here the CDR3 DNA reads TGTGCCAGCAGCTTAAGGCGCGATACGAACACCGGGGAGCTGTTTTTT. This sequence joins TRBV5-4 and TRBJ2-2; no reliable D call. The germline CDR1 and CDR2 sequences are SGHNT and YYREEE (reference sequence). V lost 2 bases and J 0 bases, leaving 11 bases between the germline ends. The CDR3 spans 16 residues.

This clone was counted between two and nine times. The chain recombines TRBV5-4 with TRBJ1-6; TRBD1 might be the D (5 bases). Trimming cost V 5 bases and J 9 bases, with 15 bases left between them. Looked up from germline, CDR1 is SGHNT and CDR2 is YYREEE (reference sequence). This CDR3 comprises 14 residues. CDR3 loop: CASRDQGGGSPLHF. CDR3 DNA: TGTGCCAGCAGGGACCAGGGTGGAGGTTCACCCCTCCACTTT.

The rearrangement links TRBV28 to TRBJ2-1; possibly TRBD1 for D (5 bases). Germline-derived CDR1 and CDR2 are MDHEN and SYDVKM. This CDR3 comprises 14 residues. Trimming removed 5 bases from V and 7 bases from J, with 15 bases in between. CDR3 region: CASSIRVGLNEQFF. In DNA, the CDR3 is TGTGCCAGCAGTATCAGGGTAGGGTTGAATGAGCAGTTCTTC. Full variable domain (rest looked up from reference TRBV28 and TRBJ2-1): DVKVTQSSRYLVKRTGEKVFLECVQDMDHENMFWYRQDPGLGLRLIYFSYDVKMKEKGDIPEGYSVSREKKERFSLILESASTNQTSMYLCASSIRVGLNEQFFGPGTRLTVL.

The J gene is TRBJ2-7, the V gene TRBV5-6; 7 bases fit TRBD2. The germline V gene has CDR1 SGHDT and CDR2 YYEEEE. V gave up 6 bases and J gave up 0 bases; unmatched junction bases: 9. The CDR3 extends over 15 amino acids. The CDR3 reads CASTPRGIFSYEQYF. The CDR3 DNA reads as TGTGCCAGCACCCCGCGGGGGATTTTCTCCTACGAGCAGTACTTC.

CDR3 residues: CASRGTSGVSYNEQFF. The CDR3 nucleotides read TGTGCCAGTAGGGGGACTAGCGGGGTCTCCTACAATGAGCAGTTCTTC. The chain uses TRBV19 and TRBJ2-1, with TRBD2 matching 13 bases. V dropped 6 bases and J dropped 0; count of bases not matched to a gene: 2. The germline gives CDR1 LNHDA, CDR2 SQIVND (reference sequence). The CDR3 sequence is 16 residues long.

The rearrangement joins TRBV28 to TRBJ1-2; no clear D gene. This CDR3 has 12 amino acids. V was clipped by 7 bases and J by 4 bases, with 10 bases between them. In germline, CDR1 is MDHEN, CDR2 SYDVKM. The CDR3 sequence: CASKRKIYGYTF. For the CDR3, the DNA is TGTGCCAGCAAGCGGAAAATCTATGGCTACACCTTC.

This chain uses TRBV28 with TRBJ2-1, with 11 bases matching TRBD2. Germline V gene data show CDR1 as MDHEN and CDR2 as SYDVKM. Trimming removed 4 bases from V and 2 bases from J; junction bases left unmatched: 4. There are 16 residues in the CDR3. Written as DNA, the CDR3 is TGTGCCAGCAGTTATAGCGGGAGGGGGGCCTACAATGAGCAGTTCTTC. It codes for CASSYSGRGAYNEQFF.

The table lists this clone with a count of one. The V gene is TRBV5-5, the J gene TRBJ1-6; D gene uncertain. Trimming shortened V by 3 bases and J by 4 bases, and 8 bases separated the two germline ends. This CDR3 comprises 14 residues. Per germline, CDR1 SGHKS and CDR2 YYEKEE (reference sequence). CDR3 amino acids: CASSSGLYNSPLHF. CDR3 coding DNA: TGTGCCAGCAGCTCCGGCCTTTATAATTCACCCCTCCACTTT.

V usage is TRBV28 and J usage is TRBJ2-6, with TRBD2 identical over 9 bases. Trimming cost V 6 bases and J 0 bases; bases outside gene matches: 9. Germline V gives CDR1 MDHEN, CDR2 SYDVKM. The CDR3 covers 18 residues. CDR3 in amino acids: CASRTFSGGTSGANVLTF. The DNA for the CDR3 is TGTGCCAGCAGAACTTTTAGCGGGGGAACCTCTGGGGCCAACGTCCTGACTTTC.

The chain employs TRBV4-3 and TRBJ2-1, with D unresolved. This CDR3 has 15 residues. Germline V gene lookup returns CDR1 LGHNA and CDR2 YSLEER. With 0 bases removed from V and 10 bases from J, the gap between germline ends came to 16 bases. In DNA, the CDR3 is TGCGCCAGCAGCCAAGATAAAATTGACTCGAGCGAGCAGTTCTTC. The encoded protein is CASSQDKIDSSEQFF.

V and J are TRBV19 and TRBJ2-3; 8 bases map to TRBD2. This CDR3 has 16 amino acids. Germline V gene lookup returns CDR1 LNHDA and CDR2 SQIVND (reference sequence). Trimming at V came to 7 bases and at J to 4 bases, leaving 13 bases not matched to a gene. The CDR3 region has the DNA TGTGCCAGTACCACCCGGTGGAGCGGGGGAGCAGATACGCAGTATTTT. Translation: CASTTRWSGGADTQYF. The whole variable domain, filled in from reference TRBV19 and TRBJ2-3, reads DGGITQSPKYLFRKEGQNVTLSCEQNLNHDAMYWYRQDPGQGLRLIYYSQIVNDFQKGDIAEGYSVSREKKESFPLTVTSAQKNPTAFYLCASTTRWSGGADTQYFGPGTRLTVL.

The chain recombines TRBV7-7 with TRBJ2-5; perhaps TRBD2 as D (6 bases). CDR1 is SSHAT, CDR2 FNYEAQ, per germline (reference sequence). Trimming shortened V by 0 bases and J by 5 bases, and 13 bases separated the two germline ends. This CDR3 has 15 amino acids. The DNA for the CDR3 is TGTGCCAGCAGCTTAGCGCTGGGGGGTACGGAGACCCAGTACTTC. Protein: CASSLALGGTETQYF.

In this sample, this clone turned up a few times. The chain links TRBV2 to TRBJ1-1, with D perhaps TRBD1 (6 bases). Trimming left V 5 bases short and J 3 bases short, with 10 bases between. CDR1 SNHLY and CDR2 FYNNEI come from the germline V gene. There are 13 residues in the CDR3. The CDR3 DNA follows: TGTGCCAGCAGTCAACAGGGTTACACTGAAGCTTTCTTT. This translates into CASSQQGYTEAFF.

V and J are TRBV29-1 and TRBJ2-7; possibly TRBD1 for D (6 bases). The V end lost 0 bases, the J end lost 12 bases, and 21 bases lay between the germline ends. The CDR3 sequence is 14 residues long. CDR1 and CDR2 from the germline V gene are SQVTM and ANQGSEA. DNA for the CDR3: TGCAGCGTTGAAGATCTAGGGTCAGGGGTTAGGCGGTACTTC. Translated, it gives CSVEDLGSGVRRYF.

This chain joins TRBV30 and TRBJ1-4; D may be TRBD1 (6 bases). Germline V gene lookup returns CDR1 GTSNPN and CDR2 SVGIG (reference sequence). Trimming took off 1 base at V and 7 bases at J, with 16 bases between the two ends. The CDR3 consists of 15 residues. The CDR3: CAWSASRGTGEKLFF. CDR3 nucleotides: TGTGCCTGGAGTGCCTCCAGGGGTACGGGTGAAAAACTGTTTTTT.

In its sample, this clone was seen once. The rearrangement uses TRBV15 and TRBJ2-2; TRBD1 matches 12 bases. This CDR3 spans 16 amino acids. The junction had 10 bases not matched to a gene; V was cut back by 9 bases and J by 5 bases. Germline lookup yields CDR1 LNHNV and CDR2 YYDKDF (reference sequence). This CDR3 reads CATPRGTGGRTGELFF. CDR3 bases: TGTGCCACTCCAAGAGGGACAGGGGGCCGGACCGGGGAGCTGTTTTTT.